What follows describes a single TCR beta chain. TCRdb's copy holds only in-frame clones and misses some; the assay was immunoSEQ multiplex PCR. Among fewer than 350,000 clones listed, about 82% were seen once. This specimen belongs to a study of blood T cell repertoires in COVID-19. Germline assignment: CDR1 SGDLS and CDR2 YYNGEE. Trimming took off 4 bases at V and 1 base at J, with 18 bases between the two ends. The CDR3 has 16 amino acids. The rearrangement joins TRBV9 to TRBJ2-7; TRBD1 might be the D (7 bases). This TCR derives from a human donor in a cohort sampled during active COVID-19. Sequenced input: peripheral blood. The CDR3 protein is CASSFTEGTASYEQYF. The DNA for the CDR3 is TGTGCCAGCAGCTTTACGGAGGGGACAGCTTCCTACGAGCAGTACTTC.